Listed here are 17 T cell receptor beta chains from one sample, sequenced in a study of CD8 T cells in Susac syndrome. Random hexamers were used to reverse transcribe an amount of 0.5 to 1 ug RNA. TCRdb analysed the immunoSEQ multiplex PCR reads with MiXCR anew, one entry per CDR3 protein. The table has tens of thousands of distinct CDR3 sequences, around 93% seen once. Material: CD4+ T cells from PBMCs. The receptors were sampled from a human donor with Susac syndrome.

The rearrangement uses TRBV5-6 and TRBJ2-1; 11 bases are a match to TRBD2. J gave up 7 bases and V 3 bases, and 9 bases lay outside the gene matches. CDR1 is SGHDT and CDR2 is YYEEEE in the germline V gene. The CDR3 length is 16 residues. The CDR3 nucleotides are TGTGCCAGCAGCTCGTTTAGCGGGGGGGCCCTAAATGAGCAGTTCTTC. It yields the protein CASSSFSGGALNEQFF.

The rearrangement joins TRBV6-2 or TRBV6-3 to TRBJ1-5; 9 nucleotides line up with TRBD1. With V trimmed by 5 bases and J by 5 bases, 10 bases remained unmatched. The CDR3 extends over 16 amino acids. Germline CDR1 and CDR2: MNHEY and SVGEGT. CDR3 DNA sequence: TGTGCCAGCAGTACCCCCGGGACAGGGTCACATCAGCCCCAGCATTTT. Translating it yields CASSTPGTGSHQPQHF.

The V and J genes are TRBV10-3 and TRBJ2-7; D is unresolved. V lost 3 bases, J lost 3 bases, and 6 bases lay in between. CDR1 is ENHRY, CDR2 SYGVKD, per germline. The CDR3 has 12 amino acids. CDR3 DNA sequence: TGTGCCATCAGTGATACCAGCTACGAGCAGTACTTC. It specifies CAISDTSYEQYF.

The chain recombines TRBV18 with TRBJ1-2, with D perhaps TRBD1 (6 bases). Germline V gene lookup returns CDR1 KGHSH and CDR2 LQKENI. Deletions cut 4 bases from V and 4 bases from J, with 7 bases between. This CDR3 is built from 12 residues. CDR3 in DNA: TGTGCCAGCTCACAGGACAGCTATGGCTACACCTTC. This codes for CASSQDSYGYTF.

This clonotype was recorded once. This chain connects TRBV5-5 to TRBJ2-7; D is perhaps TRBD1 (6 bases). The CDR3 is made up of 15 amino acids. The V gene's germline CDR1 is SGHKS and CDR2 YYEKEE (reference sequence). V lost 0 bases and J lost 0, with 10 bases in between. This chain's CDR3 is CASSLGQVFSYEQYF. The CDR3 DNA reads as TGTGCCAGCAGCTTGGGACAGGTCTTCTCCTACGAGCAGTACTTC.

This chain uses TRBV7-9 with TRBJ2-7; D gene ambiguous. The V gene lost 5 bases and the J gene lost 4 bases, with 12 bases spanning the gap. Germline V lookup: CDR1 SEHNR, CDR2 FQNEAQ (reference sequence). The CDR3 consists of 13 residues. Here the CDR3 reads CASSTSTWYEQYF. The CDR3 DNA reads TGTGCCAGCAGCACCTCAACCTGGTACGAGCAGTACTTC.

The V and J genes are TRBV5-8 and TRBJ2-3; the D gene could be TRBD1 or TRBD2 (5 bases each). Germline CDR1 is SGHTS and CDR2 is YDEGEE. The V gene lost 0 bases and the J gene lost 0 bases, with 8 bases spanning the gap. CDR3 length equals 15 residues. CDR3 coding DNA: TGTGCCAGCAGCTTGGCGGGACCCAGCACAGATACGCAGTATTTT. Residues: CASSLAGPSTDTQYF.

This chain links TRBV18 with TRBJ2-5; D may correspond to TRBD1 or TRBD2 (5 bases each). The CDR3 runs to 16 residues. V lost 2 bases and J lost 0, with 13 bases in between. Germline-derived CDR1 and CDR2 are KGHSH and LQKENI. CDR3 sequence (DNA): TGTGCCAGCTCACCATCGGGGCGGAGGTACCAAGAGACCCAGTACTTC. It codes for CASSPSGRRYQETQYF. The full variable domain, completed using reference TRBV18 and TRBJ2-5, is NAGVMQNPRHLVRRRGQEARLRCSPMKGHSHVYWYRQLPEEGLKFMVYLQKENIIDESGMPKERFSAEFPKEGPSILRIQQVVRGDSAAYFCASSPSGRRYQETQYFGPGTRLLVL.

The gene calls are TRBV7-3 and TRBJ2-1; D might be TRBD1 (6 bases). V gave up 2 bases and J gave up 3 bases, with 11 bases separating them. The CDR3 sequence is 15 residues long. CDR1 is SGHTA, CDR2 FQGTGA, per germline. The CDR3 sequence is CASSLVRGSYNEQFF. Written as DNA, the CDR3 is TGTGCCAGCAGCTTAGTGAGGGGGAGCTACAATGAGCAGTTCTTC.

This sequence joins TRBV30 and TRBJ1-5; D unresolved. This CDR3 has 13 residues. Trimming removed 7 bases at V and 9 bases at J, with 19 bases between. Looked up from germline, CDR1 is GTSNPN and CDR2 is SVGIG (reference sequence). CDR3 protein: CAYTSNGDRPQHF. CDR3 in DNA: TGTGCCTACACTTCGAATGGGGATCGGCCCCAGCATTTT.

This chain uses TRBV6-2 or TRBV6-3 with TRBJ2-1; D not resolved. The V gene's germline CDR1 is MNHEY and CDR2 SVGEGT. CDR3 length equals 14 residues. The ends were cut back, 2 bases at V and 7 bases at J, with 12 bases in the middle. The CDR3 bases are TGTGCCAGCAGTTACGGGATGAGGACGAATGAGCAGTTCTTC. Residues: CASSYGMRTNEQFF.

V and J are TRBV6-5 and TRBJ1-5; D remains unclear. Germline lookup yields CDR1 MNHEY and CDR2 SVGAGI. The CDR3 has 14 residues. V was pared by 6 bases and J by 5 bases, with 14 bases between. In DNA form, the CDR3 reads TGTGCCAGCAGGCCCAGCCAGATAGATCAGCCCCAGCATTTT. Residues: CASRPSQIDQPQHF.

The J gene is TRBJ2-7, the V gene TRBV29-1; D remains ambiguous. Per germline, CDR1 SQVTM and CDR2 ANQGSEA. This CDR3 is 10 amino acids long. V lost 6 bases and J 2 bases, leaving 5 bases between the germline ends. CDR3 nucleotides: TGCAGCGTGGACCCCTACGAGCAGTACTTC. Amino acid sequence: CSVDPYEQYF.

This rearrangement joins TRBV19 to TRBJ2-5, with TRBD1 identical over 7 bases. The germline gives CDR1 LNHDA, CDR2 SQIVND (reference sequence). CDR3 length: 13 residues. Trimming cost V 4 bases and J 1 base; bases outside gene matches: 0. CDR3 DNA: TGTGCCAGTAGTACAGGGGGCCAAGAGACCCAGTACTTC. Translating gives CASSTGGQETQYF.

V and J are TRBV5-4 and TRBJ2-7, with D possibly being TRBD1 (7 bases). The CDR3 has 16 amino acids. Trimming pared 4 bases from V and 1 base from J, leaving 18 bases between. Germline lookup yields CDR1 SGHNT and CDR2 YYREEE (reference sequence). CDR3 nucleotide sequence: TGTGCCAGCAGCGCGGAGGGGGACAGCCGATCCTACGAGCAGTACTTC. Translated: CASSAEGDSRSYEQYF.

V is TRBV7-9 and J is TRBJ1-2, with D uncertain. The CDR3 loop spans 15 amino acids. Trimming removed 1 base at V and 2 bases at J, with 11 bases between. Germline CDR1 SEHNR, CDR2 FQNEAQ (reference sequence). CDR3 amino acids: CASSLVQAENYGYTF. CDR3 sequence (DNA): TGTGCCAGCAGCTTAGTGCAGGCTGAAAACTATGGCTACACCTTC.

The V call is TRBV28, the J call TRBJ1-1; 7 bases fit TRBD1. The germline V gene has CDR1 MDHEN and CDR2 SYDVKM. The V and J ends lost 5 bases and 1 base, in that order; junction bases with no gene match: 7. The CDR3 loop spans 15 amino acids. CDR3: CASSPSTGRNTEAFF. The CDR3 DNA sequence: TGTGCCAGCAGTCCCTCGACAGGGAGGAACACTGAAGCTTTCTTT.